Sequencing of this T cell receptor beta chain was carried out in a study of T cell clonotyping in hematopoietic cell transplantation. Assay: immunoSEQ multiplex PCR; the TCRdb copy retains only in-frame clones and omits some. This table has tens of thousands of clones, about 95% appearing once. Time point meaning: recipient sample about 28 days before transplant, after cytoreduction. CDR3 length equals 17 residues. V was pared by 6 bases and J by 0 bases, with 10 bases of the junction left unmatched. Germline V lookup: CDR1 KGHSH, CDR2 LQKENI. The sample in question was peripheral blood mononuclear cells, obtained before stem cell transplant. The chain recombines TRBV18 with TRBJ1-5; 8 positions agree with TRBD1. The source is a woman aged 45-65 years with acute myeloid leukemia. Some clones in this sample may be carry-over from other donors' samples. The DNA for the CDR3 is TGTGCCAGCTCCTTTGGGACAGGCTGGTATAGCAATCAGCCCCAGCATTTT. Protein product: CASSFGTGWYSNQPQHF.